This is a list of T cell receptor beta chains from one sample in a study of shared clonotypes between healthy human individuals. The repertoire was sequenced with immunoSEQ multiplex PCR; TCRdb's copy has only in-frame clones and lacks some. The sample has 1,500,000 or so clones, 98% to 99% seen once; the top ten hold roughly 0.35%. The sequenced sample was naive CD4+ T cells sorted from blood. These receptors came from a man aged 25 to 40 in good health. The CDR3 runs from the conserved cysteine through the conserved F or W. Fields, in order: D gene, J gene, CDR3 length, clone size, V gene, CDR3 protein, CDR3 DNA. D genes are given only for firm matches. Not every row has a clone size; where given, it reads once, few, many or a size class.

d_gene: TRBD2
j_gene: TRBJ2-1
len: 15
abundance: NA
v_gene: TRBV27
CDR3aa: CASSRTSGRLDEQFF
CDR3nt: TGTGCCAGCAGTAGAACTAGCGGGAGACTGGATGAGCAGTTCTTC

d_gene: NA
j_gene: TRBJ2-7
len: 14
abundance: NA
v_gene: TRBV7-2
CDR3aa: CASSPRVGAYEQYF
CDR3nt: TGTGCCAGCAGCCCACGGGTGGGGGCCTACGAGCAGTACTTC

d_gene: NA
j_gene: TRBJ2-3
len: 16
abundance: once
v_gene: TRBV7-6
CDR3aa: CASSLGAGSRTDTQYF
CDR3nt: TGTGCCAGCAGCTTAGGGGCAGGCAGCCGCACAGATACGCAGTATTTT

d_gene: NA
j_gene: TRBJ2-5
len: 12
abundance: NA
v_gene: TRBV29-1
CDR3aa: CSALLKGETQYF
CDR3nt: TGCAGCGCCCTATTGAAGGGAGAGACCCAGTACTTC

d_gene: TRBD1
j_gene: TRBJ2-7
len: 17
abundance: NA
v_gene: TRBV28
CDR3aa: CASSQRFGTGVPYEQYF
CDR3nt: TGTGCCAGCAGTCAAAGATTCGGGACAGGGGTCCCCTACGAGCAGTACTTC

d_gene: NA
j_gene: TRBJ2-1
len: 14
abundance: NA
v_gene: TRBV19
CDR3aa: CASSIGGAERKVFF
CDR3nt: TGTGCCAGTAGTATAGGGGGGGCGGAACGGAAGGTCTTCTTC

d_gene: TRBD1
j_gene: TRBJ2-1
len: 15
abundance: once
v_gene: TRBV7-9
CDR3aa: CASSLYRGLYNEQFF
CDR3nt: TGTGCCAGCAGCCTCTACAGGGGGTTGTACAATGAGCAGTTCTTC

d_gene: TRBD2
j_gene: TRBJ2-1
len: 14
abundance: NA
v_gene: TRBV5-1
CDR3aa: CASSPVAGGNEQFF
CDR3nt: TGCGCCAGCTCCCCGGTAGCGGGAGGCAATGAGCAGTTCTTC

d_gene: NA
j_gene: TRBJ2-1
len: 16
abundance: NA
v_gene: TRBV5-1
CDR3aa: CASSLRVTGGNNEQFF
CDR3nt: TGCGCCAGCAGCTTAAGGGTGACAGGCGGAAACAATGAGCAGTTCTTC

d_gene: TRBD2
j_gene: TRBJ2-1
len: 15
abundance: NA
v_gene: TRBV7-2
CDR3aa: CASSLVAGGGNEQFF
CDR3nt: TGTGCCAGCAGCTTAGTAGCGGGAGGGGGCAATGAGCAGTTCTTC

d_gene: NA
j_gene: TRBJ2-1
len: 16
abundance: NA
v_gene: TRBV5-6
CDR3aa: CASSPPPGAAYNEQFF
CDR3nt: TGTGCCAGCAGCCCCCCCCCGGGTGCAGCATACAATGAGCAGTTCTTC

d_gene: TRBD1
j_gene: TRBJ2-1
len: 15
abundance: NA
v_gene: TRBV5-1
CDR3aa: CASSSGTESYNEQFF
CDR3nt: TGCGCCAGCAGCTCCGGGACAGAGTCCTACAATGAGCAGTTCTTC

d_gene: NA
j_gene: TRBJ2-1
len: 13
abundance: NA
v_gene: TRBV5-1
CDR3aa: CASSLRADNEQFF
CDR3nt: TGCGCCAGCAGCTTGAGGGCAGATAATGAGCAGTTCTTC

d_gene: NA
j_gene: TRBJ2-2
len: 14
abundance: NA
v_gene: TRBV7-3
CDR3aa: CASSSNRQAGELFF
CDR3nt: TGTGCCAGCAGCTCAAATCGACAGGCCGGGGAGCTGTTTTTT

d_gene: NA
j_gene: TRBJ2-7
len: 13
abundance: NA
v_gene: TRBV5-4
CDR3aa: CASSRVGSYEQYF
CDR3nt: TGTGCCAGCAGCCGGGTAGGCTCCTACGAGCAGTACTTC

d_gene: NA
j_gene: TRBJ2-7
len: 15
abundance: NA
v_gene: TRBV9
CDR3aa: CASSVGADLIYEQYF
CDR3nt: TGTGCCAGCAGCGTAGGGGCAGATCTTATTTACGAGCAGTACTTC

d_gene: TRBD1
j_gene: TRBJ2-1
len: 12
abundance: NA
v_gene: TRBV29-1
CDR3aa: CSGQGAGNEQFF
CDR3nt: TGCAGCGGGCAGGGGGCCGGCAATGAGCAGTTCTTC

d_gene: NA
j_gene: TRBJ2-5
len: 12
abundance: NA
v_gene: TRBV7-2
CDR3aa: CASSLQGLTQYF
CDR3nt: TGTGCCAGCAGCCTCCAGGGTCTGACCCAGTACTTC

d_gene: NA
j_gene: TRBJ1-1
len: 15
abundance: NA
v_gene: TRBV5-5
CDR3aa: CASSLRQATNTEAFF
CDR3nt: TGTGCCAGCAGCTTACGACAGGCGACGAACACTGAAGCTTTCTTT

d_gene: NA
j_gene: TRBJ1-3
len: 14
abundance: NA
v_gene: TRBV2
CDR3aa: CASSEDRAGNTIYF
CDR3nt: TGTGCCAGCAGTGAAGACAGGGCGGGAAACACCATATATTTT

d_gene: NA
j_gene: TRBJ2-1
len: 15
abundance: NA
v_gene: TRBV9
CDR3aa: CASSVADGLDNEQFF
CDR3nt: TGTGCCAGCAGCGTAGCAGACGGTTTGGACAATGAGCAGTTCTTC

d_gene: TRBD2
j_gene: TRBJ2-3
len: 16
abundance: NA
v_gene: TRBV5-4
CDR3aa: CASSLGGGPSTDTQYF
CDR3nt: TGTGCCAGCAGCTTGGGCGGGGGACCTAGCACAGATACGCAGTATTTT

d_gene: NA
j_gene: TRBJ2-7
len: 13
abundance: NA
v_gene: TRBV27
CDR3aa: CASSPGWTYEQYF
CDR3nt: TGTGCCAGCTCCCCCGGCTGGACCTACGAGCAGTACTTC

d_gene: NA
j_gene: TRBJ2-5
len: 12
abundance: NA
v_gene: TRBV5-4
CDR3aa: CASSRPGETQYF
CDR3nt: TGTGCCAGCAGCCGGCCGGGCGAGACCCAGTACTTC

d_gene: NA
j_gene: TRBJ1-5
len: 15
abundance: once
v_gene: TRBV6-1
CDR3aa: CASTRVIIGYQPQHF
CDR3nt: TGTGCCAGCACGAGGGTGATAATTGGGTATCAGCCCCAGCATTTT

d_gene: TRBD1
j_gene: TRBJ2-7
len: 13
abundance: NA
v_gene: TRBV19
CDR3aa: CASSVGQSVQQYF
CDR3nt: TGTGCCAGTAGTGTGGGACAGTCCGTCCAGCAGTACTTC

d_gene: NA
j_gene: TRBJ1-5
len: 15
abundance: NA
v_gene: TRBV5-1
CDR3aa: CARPKTGNSNQPQHF
CDR3nt: TGCGCCAGGCCAAAAACGGGAAATAGCAATCAGCCCCAGCATTTT

d_gene: NA
j_gene: TRBJ2-7
len: 13
abundance: NA
v_gene: TRBV5-4
CDR3aa: CASSGLPNYEQYF
CDR3nt: TGTGCCAGCAGCGGACTACCGAACTACGAGCAGTACTTC

d_gene: TRBD1
j_gene: TRBJ2-3
len: 16
abundance: once
v_gene: TRBV28
CDR3aa: CASTTLGQGAVDTQYF
CDR3nt: TGTGCCAGCACCACCTTAGGTCAGGGGGCTGTAGATACGCAGTATTTT

d_gene: TRBD1
j_gene: TRBJ2-7
len: 14
abundance: once
v_gene: TRBV6-5
CDR3aa: CASSLDRVLVEQYF
CDR3nt: TGTGCCAGCAGCTTGGACAGGGTTCTCGTTGAGCAGTACTTC

d_gene: TRBD2
j_gene: TRBJ2-1
len: 17
abundance: NA
v_gene: TRBV18
CDR3aa: CASSLKTSGSSYNEQFF
CDR3nt: TGTGCCAGCTCACTCAAGACTAGCGGGAGCTCCTACAATGAGCAGTTCTTC

d_gene: TRBD2
j_gene: TRBJ2-2
len: 17
abundance: NA
v_gene: TRBV5-4
CDR3aa: CASSKGLAGWSTGELFF
CDR3nt: TGTGCCAGCAGCAAGGGACTAGCGGGATGGAGCACCGGGGAGCTGTTTTTT

d_gene: NA
j_gene: TRBJ2-1
len: 14
abundance: NA
v_gene: TRBV6-6
CDR3aa: CASSYSTAGNEQFF
CDR3nt: TGTGCCAGCAGTTACTCGACGGCGGGCAATGAGCAGTTCTTC

d_gene: NA
j_gene: TRBJ2-7
len: 13
abundance: NA
v_gene: TRBV11-2
CDR3aa: CASLGTAGYEQYF
CDR3nt: TGTGCCAGCCTCGGGACAGCGGGCTACGAGCAGTACTTC

d_gene: NA
j_gene: TRBJ1-4
len: 15
abundance: NA
v_gene: TRBV4-1
CDR3aa: CASSQVGIRGEKLFF
CDR3nt: TGCGCCAGCAGCCAAGTGGGGATTAGGGGTGAAAAACTGTTTTTT

d_gene: NA
j_gene: TRBJ2-7
len: 15
abundance: NA
v_gene: TRBV2
CDR3aa: CASSVGGRARDEQYF
CDR3nt: TGTGCCAGCAGTGTAGGGGGGAGGGCCCGGGACGAGCAGTACTTC